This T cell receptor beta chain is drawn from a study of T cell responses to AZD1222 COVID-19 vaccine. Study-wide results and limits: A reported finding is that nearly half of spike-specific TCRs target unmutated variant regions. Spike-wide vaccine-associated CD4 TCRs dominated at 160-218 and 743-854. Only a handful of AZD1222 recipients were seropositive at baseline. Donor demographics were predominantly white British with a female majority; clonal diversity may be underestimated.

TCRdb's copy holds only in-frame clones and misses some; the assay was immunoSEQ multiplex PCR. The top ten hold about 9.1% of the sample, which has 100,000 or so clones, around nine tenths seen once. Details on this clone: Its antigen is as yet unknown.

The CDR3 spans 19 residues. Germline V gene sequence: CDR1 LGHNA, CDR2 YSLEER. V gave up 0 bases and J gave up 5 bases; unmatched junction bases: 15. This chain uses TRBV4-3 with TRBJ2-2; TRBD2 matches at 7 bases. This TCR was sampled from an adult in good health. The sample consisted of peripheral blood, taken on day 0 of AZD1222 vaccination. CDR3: CASSQEVGGGPDGTGELFF. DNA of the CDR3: TGCGCCAGCAGCCAAGAAGTTGGGGGAGGGCCGGATGGGACCGGGGAGCTGTTTTTT.